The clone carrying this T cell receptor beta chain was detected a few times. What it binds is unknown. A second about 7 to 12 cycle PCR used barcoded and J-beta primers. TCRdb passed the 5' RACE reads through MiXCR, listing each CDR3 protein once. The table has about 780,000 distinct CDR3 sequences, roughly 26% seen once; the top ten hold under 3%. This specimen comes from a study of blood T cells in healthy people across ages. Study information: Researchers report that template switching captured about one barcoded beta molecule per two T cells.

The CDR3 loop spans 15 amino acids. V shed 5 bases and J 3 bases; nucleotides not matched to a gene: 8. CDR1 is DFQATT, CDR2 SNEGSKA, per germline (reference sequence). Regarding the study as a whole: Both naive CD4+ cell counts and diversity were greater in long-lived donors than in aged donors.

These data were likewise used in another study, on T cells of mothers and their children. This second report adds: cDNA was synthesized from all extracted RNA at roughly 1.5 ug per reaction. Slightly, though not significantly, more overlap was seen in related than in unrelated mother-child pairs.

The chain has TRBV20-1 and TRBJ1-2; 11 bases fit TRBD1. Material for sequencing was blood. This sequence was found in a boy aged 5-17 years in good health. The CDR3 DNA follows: TGCAGTGCTCGAAGGACAGGGGGCCTCGACTATGGCTACACCTTC. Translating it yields CSARRTGGLDYGYTF.